This T cell receptor (beta chain) derives from a study of control samples from healthy donors and cancer patients. In germline, CDR1 is MNHEY, CDR2 SVGAGI. This CDR3 is 15 amino acids long. Trimming removed 3 bases from V and 5 bases from J, with 16 bases in between. Repertoires were generated with immunoSEQ multiplex PCR, while TCRdb's copy carries only in-frame clones and drops some. This repertoire shows 40,000 to 60,000 clones, 87% found once; its top ten account for 11% to 15%. The specimen was PBMCs. The chain uses TRBV6-5 and TRBJ1-2, with D unclear. The clonotype comes from a man aged 55 to 69 with head and neck cancer. In DNA form, the CDR3 reads TGTGCCAGCAGTTATCGGACGCTTAATGAGTATGGCTACACCTTC. Amino acids: CASSYRTLNEYGYTF.